A single T cell receptor beta chain is shown here with its context. No antigen is known for it. This specimen comes from a study of early T cells in non-severe SARS-CoV-2 infection. Whole-study context: It was bulk RNA from unsorted whole blood that was sequenced, and the chains were unpaired.

Attached unique molecular identifiers marked individual cDNA molecules. TCRdb redid the calling of the 5' RACE reads with MiXCR, one entry per CDR3 protein. Altogether about 68,000 distinct CDR3 sequences are present, 12% being singletons, with the ten largest covering less than 2%. Findings and limits, study-wide: VDJdb matching, biased toward anti-spike CD8 responses, missed private and CD4 specificities.

The V end lost 1 base, the J end lost 8 bases, and 11 bases lay between the germline ends. CDR3 length: 13 amino acids. CDR1 is DFQATT, CDR2 SNEGSKA, per germline (reference sequence). The sample taken for sequencing was whole blood. This clonotype was sampled from an adult who was a healthcare worker with PCR-confirmed SARS-CoV-2 infection or an uninfected control (not recorded which). The rearrangement uses TRBV20-1 and TRBJ1-4; the D gene is possibly TRBD1 (5 bases). CDR3 sequence: CSARGQIGEKLFF. In nucleotides, the CDR3 is TGCAGTGCTAGAGGACAGATCGGCGAAAAACTGTTTTTT.